The 21 T cell receptor beta chains below all came from one sample that was sequenced in a study of cytomegalovirus exposure and HLA in healthy donors. Amplification used 60 Vbeta primers and 13 Jbeta primers. Using immunoSEQ multiplex PCR, the repertoire was profiled, and TCRdb retains in-frame clones only, with some absent. Counted here are more than 120,000 clones, roughly 80% occurring once; the ten biggest clones make up less than 3.5%. Specimen: PBMCs. The receptors stem from a woman under 40 in good health and CMV-seronegative.

The sample holds a few counts of this clone. V is TRBV4-1 and J is TRBJ2-7; maybe TRBD2 (6 bases). The V end lost 0 bases, the J end lost 7 bases, and 13 bases lay between the germline ends. The CDR3 runs to 14 residues. The germline V gene has CDR1 MGHRA and CDR2 YSYEKL. CDR3 in amino acids: CASSQEGGFGEQYF. CDR3 DNA sequence: TGCGCCAGCAGCCAAGAGGGGGGATTCGGGGAGCAGTACTTC.

The CDR3 DNA reads TGTGCCAGCAGCTTAGTGGACCGGACAGTGGCGTACGAGCAGTACTTC. Its protein product is CASSLVDRTVAYEQYF. The chain couples TRBV7-9 to TRBJ2-7; the D gene is possibly TRBD1 (6 bases). Germline V gene lookup returns CDR1 SEHNR and CDR2 FQNEAQ (reference sequence). V was pared by 1 base and J by 4 bases, with 17 bases between. This CDR3 is 16 amino acids long.

The rearrangement links TRBV19 to TRBJ1-6; D is perhaps TRBD1 (5 bases). This CDR3 contains 14 residues. Germline CDR1 reads LNHDA; CDR2 reads SQIVND (reference sequence). V was trimmed by 3 bases and J by 8 bases, leaving 11 bases between them. CDR3 sequence reads: CASSILDSDSPLHF. The CDR3 nucleotides read TGTGCCAGTAGTATCCTTGACAGCGATTCACCCCTCCACTTT.

V gene TRBV4-3 combines with J gene TRBJ2-7; TRBD2 matches at 11 bases. Germline-derived CDR1 and CDR2 are LGHNA and YSLEER. The CDR3 totals 21 residues. V gave up 4 bases and J gave up 2 bases; unmatched junction bases: 22. Here the CDR3 reads CASSRETQAGLAAVRAYEQYF. The CDR3 DNA follows: TGCGCCAGCAGCCGAGAAACCCAGGCGGGACTAGCGGCGGTACGAGCCTACGAGCAGTACTTC.

This clone appeared a few times. V gene TRBV2 combines with J gene TRBJ1-4, with 8 bases lining up with TRBD1. Trimming removed 5 bases from V and 3 bases from J; junction bases left unmatched: 5. This CDR3 comprises 15 residues. Germline-derived CDR1 and CDR2 are SNHLY and FYNNEI. The CDR3 coding sequence is TGTGCCAGCAGTACGCCAGGGGGCCCTAATGAAAAACTGTTTTTT. The encoded protein is CASSTPGGPNEKLFF.

The gene calls are TRBV7-2 and TRBJ2-2, with 8 bases identical to TRBD1. With 1 base clipped from V and 5 bases from J, the junction kept 6 bases outside the gene matches. In germline, CDR1 is SGHTA, CDR2 FQGNSA. CDR3 length equals 16 residues. The CDR3 coding sequence is TGTGCCAGCAGCTTAGGGGCAGGGGGCCGAACCGGGGAGCTGTTTTTT. Protein sequence: CASSLGAGGRTGELFF.

The rearrangement links TRBV7-8 to TRBJ2-7; 11 bases map to TRBD2. Germline CDR1 is SGHVS and CDR2 is FQNEAQ. The V and J ends lost 5 bases and 0 bases, in that order; junction bases with no gene match: 15. This CDR3 has 19 amino acids. CDR3 DNA: TGTGCCAGCAGCCGTTTTTTTACTGGTGGGACTAGCGGCTCCTACGAGCAGTACTTC. As protein: CASSRFFTGGTSGSYEQYF.

This rearrangement joins TRBV2 to TRBJ1-5; no clear D gene. The germline V gene encodes CDR1 SNHLY and CDR2 FYNNEI. The V end was cut by 5 bases, the J end by 7 bases, with 9 bases between. The CDR3 has 12 residues. The CDR3 DNA follows: TGTGCCAGCAGTCCTCAGTACCAGCCCCAGCATTTT. Translating it yields CASSPQYQPQHF. Combining the CDR3 with reference TRBV2 and TRBJ1-5 gives the whole variable domain EPEVTQTPSHQVTQMGQEVILRCVPISNHLYFYWYRQILGQKVEFLVSFYNNEISEKSEIFDDQFSVERPDGSNFTLKIRSTKLEDSAMYFCASSPQYQPQHFGDGTRLSIL.

The chain links TRBV4-1 to TRBJ2-7; 10 bases agree with TRBD1. The CDR3 is 17 amino acids. Trimming cost V 0 bases and J 6 bases; bases outside gene matches: 11. Germline V CDR1 and CDR2: MGHRA, YSYEKL. The CDR3 DNA reads TGCGCCAGCAGCCAAGAAGCCACCGGGACAGGGGACGGCGAGCAGTACTTC. Translating it yields CASSQEATGTGDGEQYF.

This clone was recorded once. V usage is TRBV7-9 and J usage is TRBJ2-7; 7 bases fit TRBD1. Germline CDR1 is SEHNR and CDR2 is FQNEAQ (reference sequence). The CDR3 runs 14 residues. J lost 3 bases, V lost 5 bases, and 7 bases had no gene match. CDR3 in amino acids: CASSLARDSYEQYF. CDR3 nucleotides: TGTGCCAGCAGCCTCGCCCGGGACAGCTACGAGCAGTACTTC.

In its sample, this clone was seen a few times. The CDR3 nucleotides are TGTGCCAGCAGCGCCAGCGGGACAGGGATTAGCCATGAGCAGTTCTTC. This gives the protein CASSASGTGISHEQFF. This chain joins TRBV11-2 and TRBJ2-1, with 9 nucleotides matching TRBD1. CDR3 length equals 16 residues. J lost 8 bases, V lost 5 bases, and 13 bases had no gene match. The V gene's germline CDR1 is SGHAT and CDR2 FQNNGV.

This clone came up a few times. The chain links TRBV4-1 to TRBJ1-2, with D perhaps TRBD1 (6 bases). V lost 1 base to trimming and J lost 7 bases, with 19 bases between them. From germline, CDR1 is MGHRA and CDR2 YSYEKL. The CDR3 runs 16 residues. The CDR3 sequence: CASSQVWYRDLLGYTF. The CDR3 DNA reads TGCGCCAGCAGCCAAGTATGGTACAGGGACCTGCTTGGCTACACCTTC.

This chain joins TRBV6-6 and TRBJ2-4; 10 positions agree with TRBD2. V lost 7 bases, J lost 1 base, and 7 bases stayed unmatched. The CDR3 length is 16 residues. CDR1 and CDR2 (germline): MNHNY, SVGAGI (reference sequence). As DNA, the CDR3 is TGTGCCAGCACTCACCTAGCGGGAGCGGCCAAAAACATTCAGTACTTC. Its translation is CASTHLAGAAKNIQYF.

This clone showed up just a few times. The chain has TRBV6-5 and TRBJ1-1, with 7 bases aligning to TRBD1. The V gene end was trimmed by 6 bases and the J gene end by 5 bases; junction bases not matched to a gene: 3. From germline, CDR1 is MNHEY and CDR2 SVGAGI. The CDR3 sequence is 12 residues long. In nucleotides, the CDR3 is TGTGCCAGCAGCCGACAGGGAACTGAAGCTTTCTTT. Its protein is CASSRQGTEAFF.

The chain uses TRBV25-1 and TRBJ2-1; 9 bases line up with TRBD2. V gave up 3 bases and J gave up 2 bases; unmatched junction bases: 11. Germline V gene data show CDR1 as MGHDK and CDR2 as SYGVNS. The CDR3 loop spans 18 amino acids. CDR3 region: CASSDPSSSGGAYNEQFF. DNA of the CDR3: TGTGCCAGCAGTGACCCGAGTAGTAGCGGGGGCGCCTACAATGAGCAGTTCTTC. Supplemented by reference TRBV25-1 and TRBJ2-1, the full variable domain reads EADIYQTPRYLVIGTGKKITLECSQTMGHDKMYWYQQDPGMELHLIHYSYGVNSTEKGDLSSESTVSRIRTEHFPLTLESARPSHTSQYLCASSDPSSSGGAYNEQFFGPGTRLTVL.

J is TRBJ2-1 and V is TRBV19; TRBD1 agrees at 7 bases. Germline CDR1 reads LNHDA; CDR2 reads SQIVND (reference sequence). The CDR3 is 15 amino acids. The V gene end was trimmed by 6 bases and the J gene end by 4 bases; junction bases not matched to a gene: 9. CDR3 DNA: TGTGCCAGTAGGCATCCGGGACAGTCTTACAATGAGCAGTTCTTC. Amino acid sequence: CASRHPGQSYNEQFF.

The chain is built from TRBV7-9 and TRBJ1-4; 9 bases are shared with TRBD1. CDR1 SEHNR and CDR2 FQNEAQ come from the germline V gene (reference sequence). Trimming at V came to 5 bases and at J to 6 bases, leaving 4 bases not matched to a gene. The CDR3 extends over 14 amino acids. The chain's CDR3 is CASSNGQGYEKLFF. CDR3 sequence (DNA): TGTGCCAGCAGCAATGGACAGGGGTATGAAAAACTGTTTTTT.

This clone was seen a handful of times. The rearrangement uses TRBV6-1 and TRBJ1-1, with D uncertain. The CDR3 is 13 amino acids. Germline V gene lookup returns CDR1 MNHNS and CDR2 SASEGT. V lost 2 bases and J lost 7, with 11 bases in between. CDR3 bases: TGTGCCAGCAGTGAACAATGGCCGCTTGAAGCTTTCTTT. Translating it yields CASSEQWPLEAFF.

The rearrangement uses TRBV19 and TRBJ1-1; weak D call: TRBD1 (5 bases). The CDR3 loop spans 14 amino acids. From germline, CDR1 is LNHDA and CDR2 SQIVND (reference sequence). Trimming pared 4 bases from V and 4 bases from J, leaving 13 bases between. CDR3 sequence: CASSNRRSATEAFF. In DNA, the CDR3 is TGTGCCAGTAGTAACAGGCGGTCTGCCACTGAAGCTTTCTTT.

The chain has TRBV14 and TRBJ2-1; 14 positions agree with TRBD2. V shed 6 bases, J shed 10 bases, and the junction held 5 bases outside the gene matches. CDR3 size: 14 residues. CDR1 is SGHDN and CDR2 is FVKESK in the germline V gene. This CDR3 reads CASRTSGGAGEQFF. DNA for the CDR3: TGTGCCAGCAGGACTAGCGGGGGGGCCGGGGAGCAGTTCTTC.

The table lists this clone with many counts. The chain couples TRBV7-9 to TRBJ1-4; 7 bases are a match to TRBD1. J gave up 8 bases and V 5 bases, and 11 bases lay outside the gene matches. The CDR3 loop spans 15 amino acids. Germline lookup yields CDR1 SEHNR and CDR2 FQNEAQ (reference sequence). In DNA, the CDR3 is TGTGCCAGCAGCCCCTATTGGCAGGGGGAAGAAAAACTGTTTTTT. As protein: CASSPYWQGEEKLFF.